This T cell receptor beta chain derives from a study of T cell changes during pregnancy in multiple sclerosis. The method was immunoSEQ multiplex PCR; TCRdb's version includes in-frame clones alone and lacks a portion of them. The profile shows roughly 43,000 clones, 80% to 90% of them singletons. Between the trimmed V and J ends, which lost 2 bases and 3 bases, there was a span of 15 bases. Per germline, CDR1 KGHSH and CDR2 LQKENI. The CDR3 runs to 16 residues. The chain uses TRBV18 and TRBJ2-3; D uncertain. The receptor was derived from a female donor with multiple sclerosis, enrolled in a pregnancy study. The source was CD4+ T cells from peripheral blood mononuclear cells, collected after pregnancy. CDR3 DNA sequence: TGTGCCAGCTCACCATCCCAAGCGACCCGGACAGATACGCAGTATTTT. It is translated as CASSPSQATRTDTQYF.